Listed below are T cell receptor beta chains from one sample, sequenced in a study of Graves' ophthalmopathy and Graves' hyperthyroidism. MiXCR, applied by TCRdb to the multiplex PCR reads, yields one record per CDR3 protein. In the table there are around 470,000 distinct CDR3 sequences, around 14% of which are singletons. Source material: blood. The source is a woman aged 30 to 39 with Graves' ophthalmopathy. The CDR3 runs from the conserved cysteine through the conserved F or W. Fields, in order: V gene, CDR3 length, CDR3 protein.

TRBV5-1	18	CASSLSILSTLGKTEAFF
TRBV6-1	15	CASSEDGGAPSPLHF
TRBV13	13	CATTERAGETQYF
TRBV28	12	CASRGVATEAFF
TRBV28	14	CAIRRQGYHQPQHF
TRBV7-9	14	CASSLVAGKETQYF
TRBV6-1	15	CASSLGGGYGETQYF
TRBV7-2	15	CASSLVQGANTEAFF
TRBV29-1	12	CSVEEGGQPQHF
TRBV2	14	CASSELPAANGYTF
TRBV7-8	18	CASSPLPVEGAIQETQYF
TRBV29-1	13	CSVGLAAKETQYF
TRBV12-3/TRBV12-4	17	CASTSHRSGWGRETQYF
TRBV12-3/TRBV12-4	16	CASRNLGQGLNTEAFF
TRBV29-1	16	CSARHSGTGGHGELFF
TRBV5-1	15	CASSLDGGAVNGYTF
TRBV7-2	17	CASSLYLQVAYNSPLHF
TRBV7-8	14	CASSFDGRLTEAFF
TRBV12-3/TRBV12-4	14	CASSPGQESYGYTF
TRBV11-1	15	CASSRQQVMNTEAFF
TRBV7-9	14	CASSSPERGDEQYF
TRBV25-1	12	CASKRANTEAFF
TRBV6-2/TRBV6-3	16	CASSFGNRGLRTEAFF
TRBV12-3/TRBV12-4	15	CASSFGYGSDQPQHF
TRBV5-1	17	CASSLMGGDPVDQPQHF
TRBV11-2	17	CASSPGQGVHSNQPQHF
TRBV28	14	CASRLRTGRVEQYF
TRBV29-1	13	CSVEPGDKETQYF
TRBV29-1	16	CSVSGTHDANTGELFF
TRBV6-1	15	CASSEAPGPYYEQYF
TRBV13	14	CASSAGQVQYTHYF
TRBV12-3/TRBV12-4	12	CASSSVGTEAFF
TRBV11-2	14	CASSSSGTRGEQYF
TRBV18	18	CASSTIQGGPGVGKPQHF
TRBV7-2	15	CASSPPGDLHYEQYF
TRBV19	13	CASRHDSTYEQYF
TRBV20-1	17	CSARATLQGISGNTIYF
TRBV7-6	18	CASSFSVAPDRGTYEQYF
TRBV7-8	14	CASSFTGAVETQYF
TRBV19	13	CASSIGTAGEQYF
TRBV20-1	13	CSASQTVVSEQYF
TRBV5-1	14	CASSPRTSSNIKYF
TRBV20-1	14	CSARRGEYQETQYF
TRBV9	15	CASSQDRWLSYEQYF
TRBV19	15	CASSGTSAWDYEQYF
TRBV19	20	CASSNDRGVALRPGTGELFF
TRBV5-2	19	CATTQRPEGLAGGSGELFF
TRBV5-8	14	CASSPRTDTYGYTF
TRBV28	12	CATGRDNTEAFF
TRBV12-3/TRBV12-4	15	CASSIRAGPGETQYF
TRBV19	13	CASVGTRNYGYTF